This record covers a single T cell receptor (beta chain). Which antigen it targets is not known. No base quality information exists; no much larger clone differs at one position. This record belongs to a study of shared clonotypes between healthy human individuals (dated by TCRdb to about 2020). In terms of the full investigation: The cohort comprised two women and a few men aged 18 to 49 years. Per donor, three plates each were used for CD4 naive and CD4 memory, two for CD8 naive, and one for CD8 memory. To estimate repertoire size and how much clonotypes are shared between individuals, the study performed deep sequencing of blood TCR repertoires from roughly five healthy adults. To increase sequencing depth and limit assay-specific biases, TCR repertoire library preparation and sequencing were carried out by different laboratories using diverse techniques. Between about 0.85 and 8.9 billion PBMCs per donor were obtained by leukapheresis. What the research found in general, with its limitations: The genetic and exposure-history diversity represented was limited by the small number of donors. Naive subsets generally had larger estimated clonotype richness than memory subsets. Rarefaction of sorted-subset datasets indicated incomplete sequencing despite the large sequencing depth. Pairwise subsampling led to the expectation that sequencing depth would affect the degree of clonotype sharing among donors. Sampling was restricted to blood, and TCR repertoires in tissue are likely to differ from TCR repertoires in blood. Higher generation probabilities were observed for clonotypes shared by all four sorted-subset donors than for non-shared clonotypes. Sharing across a handful of donors was observed for 5% to 6.5% of naive CD4, over 3% of naive CD8, over 2% of memory CD4, and roughly 0.43% of memory CD8 clonotypes.

Using the deep immunoSEQ assay, multiplex PCR amplified TCR CDR3 regions from genomic DNA. Extracted genomic DNA from each cell subset was distributed evenly across all wells of several immunoSEQ 96-well plates, and each plate was treated as a replicate. For sorted subsets, 200 to 250 ng of genomic DNA, equivalent to roughly 33,000 T cell genomes, went into each replicate PCR. Purified libraries were measured with a Qubit 3.0 fluorometer, size-checked on a Bioanalyzer 2100, and measured again with the KAPA Library Quantification kit. Every immunoSEQ 96-well plate was sequenced on a separate single-read 150-cycle Illumina NextSeq 550 flow cell. The study's own analysis went as follows. Because the immunoSEQ output included only junctional sequences and no quality scores, the filtering could not be the same as the filtering used for full-length reads. To assign V/J genes and CDR3, sequences were annotated using PyIR, a Python wrapper for IgBLAST v1.9, with IMGT germline references. Reads with weak V/J assignments (E-value above 1e-6), missing CDR3, stop codons, out-of-frame junctions, or ambiguous translated residues were removed. V3J clonotypes were defined by identical inferred V gene, J gene, and CDR3 amino acid sequence. Percentage overlap between repertoires was computed as shared unique clonotypes divided by the size of the smaller repertoire. Richness of each repertoire was evaluated using RTK rarefaction, the Chao1 estimator, and Recon v2.1 estimates of unobserved clonotypes. OLGA was used to compute generation probabilities for all TCRbeta clonotypes that the gDNA method yielded from a handful of donors. This immuneACCESS table, as held by TCRdb, lists in-frame sequences with V and J called but not all clones. Of the missing ones, under half trace to an unresolved V gene in checked studies; the others have no known cause. V, J and clone size were drawn from that table, and D and trimming were deduced from the DNA. Within this sample are approximately 1.5 million clones, with 95% to 99% of them counted one time only. Roughly 0.45% of the sample belongs to the ten largest clones.

The CDR3 starts with the cysteine, ends with the phenylalanine, and has 12 residues. This entry keeps only the CDR3 DNA: 36 bases, framed from base 1. The V end loses 4 bases and the J end loses 3 bases, and a stretch of 9 bases separates them. As encoded in the germline V gene, CDR1 is SQVTM while CDR2 is ANQGSEA. The donors were healthy, HIV-negative adults with no recently reported acute infections or vaccinations. Only Caucasian adults living in Nashville, Tennessee, USA were represented among the donors. CD4+ T cells were enriched through magnetic negative selection, after which naive cells were positively selected on CD45RA and the remaining negative fraction served as the memory subset. After blood collection by leukapheresis, PBMCs were isolated using Ficoll-Histopaque density gradient centrifugation and then cryopreserved in the vapor phase of liquid nitrogen. Purity and quantity of every magnetically sorted T cell population were checked by analytical flow cytometry. From each sorted fraction, genomic DNA was isolated and quantified by UV absorbance on a Nanodrop 2000c.

The sequence joins TRBV29-1 to TRBJ1-1; no D gene is confidently identified. The sample consisted of naive CD4+ T cells sorted from blood. According to the study, the label for this sample's cell subset or site signals: CD45RA+ positively selected. The clonotype comes from a man aged 25-45 years in good health. The CDR3 has the sequence CSVGQTDTEAFF. At the DNA level, the sequence is TGCAGCGTTGGCCAGACGGACACTGAAGCTTTCTTT.